This T cell receptor beta chain was profiled in a study of blood T cells in healthy people across ages. CDR1 SNHLY and CDR2 FYNNEI come from the germline V gene. There are 13 residues in the CDR3. V trimming: 4 bases; J trimming: 7 bases; junction bases outside the gene matches: 5. Through a sample-barcoded 5' primer and a J-beta primer mix, a second PCR was run for roughly 6 to 12 cycles. Template switching added a 12-random-nucleotide identifier to every cDNA molecule. One entry per CDR3 protein results from TCRdb running MiXCR on the 5' RACE reads. The sample lists 700,000 to 850,000 distinct CDR3 sequences, 53% occurring once. The individuals who served as donors were healthy Caucasians living in Russia, aged about 6 to 95. Drawing of peripheral blood yielded about 10 milliliters from each donor. Extraction yielded at least 6 micrograms of total RNA per sample.

This chain uses TRBV2 with TRBJ2-5, with 8 bases fitting TRBD1. Sequencing was done on a sample of blood. This TCR derives from a man older than 75 in good health. CDR3 amino acids: CASSAGQGGTQYF. In DNA, the CDR3 is TGTGCCAGCAGTGCCGGACAGGGTGGGACCCAGTACTTC.